This T cell receptor beta chain emerged from a study of blood T cell repertoires in COVID-19 (dated by TCRdb to the early 2020s). Regarding the research as a whole: Samples covering the acute and convalescent phases of COVID-19 were provided by collaborators in the United States, Italy and Spain. Where available, HLA class I and class II types were obtained from metadata supplied by the sample provider rather than from assay-based typing. The dataset comprised deeply sampled blood TCRbeta repertoires from subjects exposed to, actively infected with, or recovered from COVID-19. The samples were drawn from the first 160 participants of the ongoing ImmuneRACE study and from 950 to 1,500 subjects provided by 6 global collaborators. The sample metadata nearly always contained a de-identified subject ID, COVID-19 status, age in years and sex. The repertoires were made available in a free public database intended to serve as a resource for research on the immune response to SARS-CoV-2. The material from the prospective study consisted of cDNA or gDNA derived from T cells, B-cell-depleted T cells, or PBMCs. The paper as a whole reports these results and caveats: How much clinical and demographic metadata was included differed by source and by participant, and the metadata was provided uncurated.

The germline V gene provides CDR1 SNHLY and CDR2 FYNNEI. Measured from the cysteine to the phenylalanine, the CDR3 is 15 residues long. Only the CDR3 region is kept as DNA, spanning 45 bases read in frame from base 1. V has 3 bases trimmed and J has 5 bases trimmed; junction bases matching no gene number 6. As to this clone: The antigen it binds to is not known. No quality values exist for individual bases; no much larger clone is one base distant.

Participants in the prospective study were aged about 18 to 90 years, lived in more than 20 United States geographic areas, and enrolled through a virtual design. To assign participants to cohorts, the prospective study relied on clinical history that participants themselves reported in a screening survey and a study questionnaire. Mobile phlebotomists in the prospective study collected whole blood, serum and a nasopharyngeal or oropharyngeal swab from every participant. Participants in the prospective study had the option to provide additional blood draws and questionnaires over an approximately 2-month period. Blood samples from the prospective study were shipped frozen or at room temperature prior to DNA extraction. TCRbeta CDR3 regions were amplified from genomic DNA using the immunoSEQ Assay, a bias-controlled multiplex PCR. In the paper's pipeline: Nucleated cell counts per sample were estimated from amplification of reference gene primers within the assay. To quantify the absolute abundance of each unique TCRbeta CDR3 rearrangement, sequence reads were collapsed and filtered. For each sample, productive Simpson clonality was calculated by taking the square root of Simpson's diversity index across productive rearrangements. This immuneACCESS table, as held by TCRdb, lists in-frame sequences with V and J called but not all clones. Of the missing ones, under half trace to an unresolved V gene in checked studies; the others have no known cause. The V and J calls and clone size come from that table; D and trimming were worked out from the DNA. Here the sample has some 260,000 clones; roughly nine tenths occur a single time. The top ten hold roughly 6% of the sample.

This receptor was identified in a woman in her thirties with acute COVID-19. The sequencing sample was made of PBMCs or T cells enriched from blood (not recorded which). This receptor chain uses TRBV2 and TRBJ2-2; a stretch of 7 junction bases matches TRBD2. The base sequence is TGTGCCAGCAGTGATATCACTAGCGTTACCGGGGAGCTGTTTTTT. Translated, this is CASSDITSVTGELFF.